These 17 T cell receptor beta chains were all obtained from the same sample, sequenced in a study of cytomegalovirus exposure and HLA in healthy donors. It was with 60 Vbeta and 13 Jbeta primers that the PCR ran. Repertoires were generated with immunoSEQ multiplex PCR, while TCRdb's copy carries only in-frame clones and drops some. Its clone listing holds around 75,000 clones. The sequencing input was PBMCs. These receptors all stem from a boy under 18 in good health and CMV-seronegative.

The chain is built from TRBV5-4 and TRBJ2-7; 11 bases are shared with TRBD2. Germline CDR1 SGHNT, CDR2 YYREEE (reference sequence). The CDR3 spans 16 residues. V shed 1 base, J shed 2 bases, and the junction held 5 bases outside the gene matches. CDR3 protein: CASSLPTSGGPYEQYF. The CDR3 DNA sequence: TGTGCCAGCAGCTTGCCCACTAGCGGGGGTCCCTACGAGCAGTACTTC. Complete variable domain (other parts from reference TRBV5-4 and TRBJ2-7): ETGVTQSPTHLIKTRGQQVTLRCSSQSGHNTVSWYQQALGQGPQFIFQYYREEENGRGNFPPRFSGLQFPNYSSELNVNALELDDSALYLCASSLPTSGGPYEQYFGPGTRLTVT.

CDR3 sequence reads: CASSGLAGGHKNIQYF. Written as DNA, the CDR3 is TGCGCCAGCAGCGGGTTAGCGGGGGGGCACAAAAACATTCAGTACTTC. This chain uses TRBV5-1 with TRBJ2-4, with 11 bases identical to TRBD2. The germline V gene encodes CDR1 SGHRS and CDR2 YFSETQ. J was trimmed by 3 bases and V by 4 bases; bases with no gene match: 6. The CDR3 has 16 amino acids.

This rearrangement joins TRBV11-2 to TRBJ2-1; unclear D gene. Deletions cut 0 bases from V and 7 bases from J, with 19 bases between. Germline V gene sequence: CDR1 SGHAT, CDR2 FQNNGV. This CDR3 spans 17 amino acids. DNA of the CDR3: TGTGCCAGCAGCTTAGATCTCGGTGGCGGTGAGGTAAATGAGCAGTTCTTC. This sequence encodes CASSLDLGGGEVNEQFF.

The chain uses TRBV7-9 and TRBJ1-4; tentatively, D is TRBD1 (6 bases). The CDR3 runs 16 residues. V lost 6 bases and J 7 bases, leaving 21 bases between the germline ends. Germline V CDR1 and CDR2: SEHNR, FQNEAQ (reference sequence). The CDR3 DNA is TGTGCCAGCAGTCTTAGCATGGGGGCGCGGCGTGAAAAACTGTTTTTT. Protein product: CASSLSMGARREKLFF.

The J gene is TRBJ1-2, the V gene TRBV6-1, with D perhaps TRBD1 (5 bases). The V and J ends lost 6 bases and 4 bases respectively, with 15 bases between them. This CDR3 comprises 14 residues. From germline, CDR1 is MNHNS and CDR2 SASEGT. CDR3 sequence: CASSPRTNLYGYTF. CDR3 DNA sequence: TGTGCCAGCAGCCCCCGGACAAACCTCTATGGCTACACCTTC.

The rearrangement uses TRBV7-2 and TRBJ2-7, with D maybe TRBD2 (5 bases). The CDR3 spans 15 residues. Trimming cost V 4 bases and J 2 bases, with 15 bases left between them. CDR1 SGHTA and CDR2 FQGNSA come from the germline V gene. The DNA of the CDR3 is TGTGCCAGCAGCTGGCTAGCTACCGGGGCCTACGAGCAGTACTTC. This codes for CASSWLATGAYEQYF. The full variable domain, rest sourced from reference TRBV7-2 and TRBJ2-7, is GAGVSQSPSNKVTEKGKDVELRCDPISGHTALYWYRQSLGQGLEFLIYFQGNSAPDKSGLPSDRFSAERTGGSVSTLTIQRTQQEDSAVYLCASSWLATGAYEQYFGPGTRLTVT.

The CDR3 sequence is CARQGEAFF. CDR3 bases: TGTGCCAGACAGGGTGAAGCTTTCTTT. The V and J genes are TRBV25-1 and TRBJ1-1; TRBD1 is a possible D gene (6 bases). The V end lost 9 bases, the J end lost 7 bases, and 6 bases lay between the germline ends. Germline CDR1 MGHDK, CDR2 SYGVNS. The CDR3 extends over 9 amino acids.

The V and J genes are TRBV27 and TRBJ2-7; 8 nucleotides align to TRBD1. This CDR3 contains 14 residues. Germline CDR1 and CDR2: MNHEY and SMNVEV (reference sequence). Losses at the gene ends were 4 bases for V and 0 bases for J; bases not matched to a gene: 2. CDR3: CASSSQGGSYEQYF. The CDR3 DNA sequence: TGTGCCAGCAGTTCACAGGGGGGCTCCTACGAGCAGTACTTC.

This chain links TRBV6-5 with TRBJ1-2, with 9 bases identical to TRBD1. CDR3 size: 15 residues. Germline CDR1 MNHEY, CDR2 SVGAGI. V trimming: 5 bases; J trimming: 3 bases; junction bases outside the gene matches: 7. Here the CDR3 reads CASSKQGATYYGYTF. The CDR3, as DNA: TGTGCCAGCAGTAAACAGGGGGCGACTTACTATGGCTACACCTTC.

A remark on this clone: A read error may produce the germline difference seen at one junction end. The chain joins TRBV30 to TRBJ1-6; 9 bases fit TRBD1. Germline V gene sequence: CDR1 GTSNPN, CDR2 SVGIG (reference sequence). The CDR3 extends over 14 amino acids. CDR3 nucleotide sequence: TGTGCCGGCGGAAACAGGGGGCGCGATTCACACCTCCACTTT. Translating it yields CAGGNRGRDSHLHF.

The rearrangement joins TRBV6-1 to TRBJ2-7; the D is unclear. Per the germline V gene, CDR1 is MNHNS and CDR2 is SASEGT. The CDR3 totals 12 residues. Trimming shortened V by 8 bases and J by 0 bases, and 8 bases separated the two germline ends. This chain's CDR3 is CASAHYSYEQYF. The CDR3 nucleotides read TGTGCCAGCGCGCACTACTCCTACGAGCAGTACTTC.

The CDR3 DNA is TGCGCCAGCAGCCAAGTCCATGCACCGGGACTAGCAGCCTACGAGCAGTACTTC. Translation gives CASSQVHAPGLAAYEQYF. The chain has TRBV4-1 and TRBJ2-7; TRBD2 matches at 9 bases. Losses at the gene ends were 1 base for V and 2 bases for J; bases not matched to a gene: 12. In germline, CDR1 is MGHRA, CDR2 YSYEKL. The CDR3 is made up of 18 amino acids.

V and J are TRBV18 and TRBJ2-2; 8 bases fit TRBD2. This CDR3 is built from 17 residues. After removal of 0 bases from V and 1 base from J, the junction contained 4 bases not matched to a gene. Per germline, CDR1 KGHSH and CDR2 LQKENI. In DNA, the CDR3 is TGTGCCAGCTCACCACCAGGGCTAGCGGGGAACACCGGGGAGCTGTTTTTT. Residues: CASSPPGLAGNTGELFF.

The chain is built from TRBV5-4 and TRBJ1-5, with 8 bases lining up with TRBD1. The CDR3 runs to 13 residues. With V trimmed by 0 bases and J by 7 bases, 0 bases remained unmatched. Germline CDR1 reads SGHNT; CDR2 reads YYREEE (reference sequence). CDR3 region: CASSLGTGQPQHF. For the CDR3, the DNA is TGTGCCAGCAGCTTGGGGACAGGGCAGCCCCAGCATTTT.

CDR3 nucleotides: TGTGCCAGCAGCGTAGTGGGGGGACTCGCCGATACGCAGTATTTT. The encoded protein is CASSVVGGLADTQYF. The chain recombines TRBV9 with TRBJ2-3, with D possibly being TRBD2 (6 bases). Trimming took 0 bases from V and 6 from J, leaving 14 bases between them. Germline V gene lookup returns CDR1 SGDLS and CDR2 YYNGEE. The CDR3 runs 15 residues.

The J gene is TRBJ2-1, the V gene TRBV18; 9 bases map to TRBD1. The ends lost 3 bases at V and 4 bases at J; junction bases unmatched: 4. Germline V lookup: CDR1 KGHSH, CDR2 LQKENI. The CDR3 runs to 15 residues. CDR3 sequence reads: CASSPRDRAYNEQFF. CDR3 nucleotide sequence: TGTGCCAGCTCACCCCGGGACAGGGCATACAATGAGCAGTTCTTC. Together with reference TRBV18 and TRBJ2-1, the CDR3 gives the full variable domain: NAGVMQNPRHLVRRRGQEARLRCSPMKGHSHVYWYRQLPEEGLKFMVYLQKENIIDESGMPKERFSAEFPKEGPSILRIQQVVRGDSAAYFCASSPRDRAYNEQFFGPGTRLTVL.

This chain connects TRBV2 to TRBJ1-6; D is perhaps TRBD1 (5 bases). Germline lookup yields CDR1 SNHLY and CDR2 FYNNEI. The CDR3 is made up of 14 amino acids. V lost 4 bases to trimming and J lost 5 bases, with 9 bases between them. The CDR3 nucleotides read TGTGCCAGCAGTGTCGGGACTAATAATTCACCCCTCCACTTT. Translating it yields CASSVGTNNSPLHF.